These 9 T cell receptor beta chains share one sample of origin, sequenced in a study of blood T cell repertoires in COVID-19. Repertoires were generated with immunoSEQ multiplex PCR, while TCRdb's copy carries only in-frame clones and drops some. The table records about 130,000 clones, 75% to 90% of them present only once. Specimen: peripheral blood. Receptor source: a human donor in a cohort sampled during active COVID-19.

This chain joins TRBV5-1 and TRBJ2-4, with TRBD1 identical over 8 bases. Unmatched junction bases numbered 21, after V lost 4 bases and J lost 0 bases. The CDR3 is 21 amino acids. Germline lookup yields CDR1 SGHRS and CDR2 YFSETQ. The DNA of the CDR3 is TGCGCCAGCAGCCCAAACCCAGGGGGCACATCTCAAGCACTAGCCAAAAACATTCAGTACTTC. Residues: CASSPNPGGTSQALAKNIQYF.

The V gene is TRBV7-8, the J gene TRBJ2-5; TRBD1 matches 9 bases. This CDR3 region has 16 residues. J was trimmed by 4 bases and V by 4 bases; bases with no gene match: 10. Germline V lookup: CDR1 SGHVS, CDR2 FQNEAQ. This chain's CDR3 is CASSSRTGVAGETQYF. DNA of the CDR3: TGTGCCAGCAGCTCAAGGACAGGGGTAGCCGGAGAGACCCAGTACTTC.

The rearrangement joins TRBV10-1 to TRBJ2-2, with D hard to call. Germline lookup yields CDR1 WNHNN and CDR2 SYGVQD (reference sequence). This CDR3 has 10 amino acids. Trimming removed 8 bases at V and 8 bases at J, with 6 bases between. The chain's CDR3 is CASYLGELFF. In nucleotides, the CDR3 is TGCGCCAGCTACCTAGGGGAGCTGTTTTTT.

V and J are TRBV20-1 and TRBJ1-2; TRBD1 matches 7 bases. CDR3 length: 11 amino acids. Losses at the gene ends were 7 bases for V and 5 bases for J; bases not matched to a gene: 4. The germline CDR1 and CDR2 sequences are DFQATT and SNEGSKA (reference sequence). CDR3 amino acids: CSVMTGYGYTF. The DNA of the CDR3 is TGCAGTGTTATGACAGGGTATGGCTACACCTTC.

This chain connects TRBV6-2 or TRBV6-3 to TRBJ2-5, with TRBD2 matching 8 bases. The length of the CDR3 is 16 residues. Per germline, CDR1 MNHEY and CDR2 SVGEGT. V lost 6 bases, J lost 5 bases, and 14 bases stayed unmatched. Here the CDR3 DNA reads TGTGCCAGCAGCCCTAATTGGAGCGGGGGTAGGGAGACCCAGTACTTC. Protein product: CASSPNWSGGRETQYF.

This sequence joins TRBV13 and TRBJ1-1; D is undetermined. The CDR3 totals 11 residues. CDR1 is PRHDT and CDR2 is FYEKMQ in the germline V gene (reference sequence). The germline V and J ends were trimmed by 5 bases and 5 bases, with 6 bases remaining between them. This CDR3 reads CASSPGTEAFF. CDR3 DNA sequence: TGTGCCAGCAGCCCCGGGACTGAAGCTTTCTTT.

This chain links TRBV7-2 with TRBJ2-3, with 11 positions matching TRBD2. Germline V lookup: CDR1 SGHTA, CDR2 FQGNSA. This CDR3 comprises 14 residues. With 3 bases clipped from V and 8 bases from J, the junction kept 4 bases outside the gene matches. For the CDR3, the DNA is TGTGCCAGCAGCTTCGGGACTAGCGGCGTTACGCAGTATTTT. Translating gives CASSFGTSGVTQYF.

V gene TRBV30 combines with J gene TRBJ1-2; D is unclear. Germline V lookup: CDR1 GTSNPN, CDR2 SVGIG (reference sequence). Trimming cost V 0 bases and J 2 bases, with 10 bases left between them. The CDR3 covers 14 residues. Here the CDR3 reads CAWSVTGGNYGYTF. The CDR3 DNA reads TGTGCCTGGAGTGTAACTGGCGGGAACTATGGCTACACCTTC.

This rearrangement joins TRBV15 to TRBJ1-1; maybe TRBD1 (5 bases). Trimming left V 1 base short and J 4 bases short, with 10 bases between. Germline assignment: CDR1 LNHNV and CDR2 YYDKDF (reference sequence). The CDR3 contains 14 residues. As DNA, the CDR3 is TGTGCCACCAGCAGAGGGGGCTTGGGCACTGAAGCTTTCTTT. It encodes CATSRGGLGTEAFF.